This TCR beta chain was sequenced for a study of shared clonotypes between healthy human individuals. On the study more broadly: Each donor's CD8 memory used one plate, CD8 naive two, each CD4 subset three.

Germline values: CDR1 SGDLS, CDR2 YYNGEE. V shed 3 bases and J shed 15 bases, with 16 bases lying between them. This CDR3 has 12 amino acids. Remarks on this clone: Its antigen is not identified.

The data were produced by immunoSEQ multiplex PCR, yet TCRdb's version contains in-frame clones alone and is incomplete. The repertoire holds about 750,000 clones, 90% to 95% seen once, with under 30% in the top ten. Naive CD8 populations comprised CD45RO-negative cells positively selected for CCR7, excluding terminally differentiated effector memory CD45RA+ cells. The study, taken as a whole, reports: Only blood underwent sampling, and tissue repertoires likely differ.

The J gene is TRBJ2-4, the V gene TRBV9; D tentatively fits TRBD1 or TRBD2 (5 bases each). This receptor was identified in a man aged 25-40 years in good health. What was sequenced was naive CD8+ T cells sorted from blood. The CDR3 sequence is CASSDRDGVRYF. The CDR3 DNA sequence: TGTGCCAGCAGCGACCGGGACGGGGTCCGGTACTTC.